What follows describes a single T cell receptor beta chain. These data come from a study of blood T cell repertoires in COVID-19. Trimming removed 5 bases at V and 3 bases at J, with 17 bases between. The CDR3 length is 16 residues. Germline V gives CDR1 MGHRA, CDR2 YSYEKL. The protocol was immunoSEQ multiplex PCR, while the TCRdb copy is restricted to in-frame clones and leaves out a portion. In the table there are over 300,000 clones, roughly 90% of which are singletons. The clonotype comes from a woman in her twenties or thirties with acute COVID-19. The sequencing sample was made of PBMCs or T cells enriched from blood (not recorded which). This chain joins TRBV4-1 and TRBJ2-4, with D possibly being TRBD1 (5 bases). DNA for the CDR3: TGCGCCAGCAGCGTTGACGACAGTTTTAACAAAAACATTCAGTACTTC. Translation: CASSVDDSFNKNIQYF.